This T cell receptor (beta chain) was profiled in a study of cytomegalovirus exposure and HLA in healthy donors. Study-wide findings and caveats: According to the study, 160 or so TCR beta chains were cytomegalovirus-associated. Common viral pathogens were later found to be apparently linked to several of the most significant clusters.

The CDR3 covers 14 residues. The ends were cut back, 4 bases at V and 8 bases at J, with 15 bases in the middle. CDR1 and CDR2 (germline): SGHRS, YFSETQ. PCR was performed using 60 Vbeta and 13 Jbeta primers. Clones were sequenced by immunoSEQ multiplex PCR, and TCRdb holds only the in-frame ones, with some missing. In total, the table holds around 50,000 clones. As for this clone: What it binds is unknown.

Sample: PBMCs. This chain joins TRBV5-1 and TRBJ2-2; D perhaps matches TRBD2 (5 bases). This receptor was obtained from a woman in her thirties or forties in good health and CMV-seronegative. This CDR3 is CASSTGSRGGELFF. The CDR3 DNA is TGCGCCAGCAGCACGGGGTCTCGGGGAGGGGAGCTGTTTTTT.